The 29 T cell receptor beta chains below all came from one sample that was sequenced in a study of lymphopenia after photon versus proton radiotherapy. Profiled with immunoSEQ multiplex PCR; TCRdb holds only in-frame clones, not every one. The top ten hold around 20% of the sample, which has 20,000 to 30,000 clones, roughly 80% seen once. Sample: peripheral blood, taken from a patient treated with proton-based radiotherapy. Source of these receptors: a woman in her seventies with pancreatic cancer.

The rearrangement links TRBV27 to TRBJ2-3; D possibly corresponds to TRBD2 (6 bases). V was pared by 3 bases and J by 0 bases, with 13 bases between. This CDR3 region has 16 residues. The germline V gene has CDR1 MNHEY and CDR2 SMNVEV (reference sequence). This chain's CDR3 is CASSFARDGSTDTQYF. The CDR3 DNA reads TGTGCCAGCAGTTTCGCGCGGGACGGAAGCACAGATACGCAGTATTTT.

CDR3 in DNA: TGTGCCAGCTCACCAGGCGCCCCGATCGGGTCCGGGGAGCTGTTTTTT. This sequence encodes CASSPGAPIGSGELFF. V usage is TRBV18 and J usage is TRBJ2-2; the D is unclear. Trimming took off 2 bases at V and 6 bases at J, with 16 bases between the two ends. Germline V CDR1 and CDR2: KGHSH, LQKENI. CDR3 length: 16 residues.

This rearrangement joins TRBV9 to TRBJ2-1; 8 nucleotides align to TRBD2. The junction had 1 base not matched to a gene; V was cut back by 0 bases and J by 2 bases. Germline CDR1 is SGDLS and CDR2 is YYNGEE. The CDR3 has 15 amino acids. The CDR3 bases are TGTGCCAGCAGCGTAGCACTAGCGGCCTACAATGAGCAGTTCTTC. Its protein is CASSVALAAYNEQFF.

The J gene is TRBJ2-7, the V gene TRBV27; 7 nucleotides agree with TRBD1. The CDR3 extends over 14 amino acids. V shed 6 bases, J shed 1 base, and the junction held 6 bases outside the gene matches. Germline V gives CDR1 MNHEY, CDR2 SMNVEV (reference sequence). The CDR3 bases are TGTGCCAGCAGCAACAGGGGCCCTTCCTACGAGCAGTACTTC. As protein: CASSNRGPSYEQYF.

The chain has TRBV6-5 and TRBJ2-7, with 7 bases fitting TRBD2. Germline CDR1 MNHEY, CDR2 SVGAGI. The CDR3 covers 15 residues. Germline trimming cut 2 bases from V and 0 bases from J; bases unmatched to any gene: 4. The CDR3 is CASSYMGGSSYEQYF. The CDR3, as DNA: TGTGCCAGCAGTTACATGGGCGGGAGCTCCTACGAGCAGTACTTC.

The chain has TRBV2 and TRBJ1-1, with TRBD1 matching 11 bases. Per the germline V gene, CDR1 is SNHLY and CDR2 is FYNNEI. V lost 7 bases, J lost 0 bases, and 4 bases stayed unmatched. The CDR3 has 15 residues. The CDR3: CASTRTGGMNTEAFF. Here the CDR3 DNA reads TGTGCCAGCACCCGGACAGGGGGCATGAACACTGAAGCTTTCTTT.

V is TRBV7-2 and J is TRBJ1-3; D call uncertain. From germline, CDR1 is SGHTA and CDR2 FQGNSA. CDR3 length equals 14 residues. Between the trimmed V and J ends, which lost 8 bases and 0 bases, there was a span of 11 bases. CDR3 nucleotides: TGTGCCAGCCCCTCAAGCCACTCTGGAAACACCATATATTTT. Translated, it gives CASPSSHSGNTIYF.

The chain carries TRBV6-5 and TRBJ2-1, with TRBD2 as a possible D gene (6 bases). This CDR3 has 14 amino acids. V was clipped by 6 bases and J by 8 bases, with 17 bases between them. Germline V lookup: CDR1 MNHEY, CDR2 SVGAGI. The CDR3 nucleotides read TGTGCCAGCAGCATACTAGCACATAGAGATGAGCAGTTCTTC. Its protein product is CASSILAHRDEQFF.

The V call is TRBV28, the J call TRBJ2-7; no clear D gene. Per the germline V gene, CDR1 is MDHEN and CDR2 is SYDVKM. This CDR3 contains 14 residues. Trimming cost V 3 bases and J 0 bases, with 9 bases left between them. CDR3 amino acids: CASSFMAVSYEQYF. As DNA, the CDR3 is TGTGCCAGCAGTTTCATGGCAGTCTCCTACGAGCAGTACTTC.

The CDR3 protein is CASSEQGVNTEAFF. The CDR3, as DNA: TGTGCCAGCAGCGAACAGGGGGTGAACACTGAAGCTTTCTTT. The chain combines TRBV6-5 with TRBJ1-1; 8 bases agree with TRBD1. V lost 6 bases to trimming and J lost 0 bases; unmatched junction nucleotides: 3. Germline CDR1 reads MNHEY; CDR2 reads SVGAGI. The CDR3 runs 14 residues.

The genes are TRBV28 and TRBJ2-6; D gene uncertain. Trimming removed 5 bases at V and 0 bases at J, with 8 bases between. The CDR3 spans 15 residues. Germline V gives CDR1 MDHEN, CDR2 SYDVKM. The CDR3 DNA sequence: TGTGCCAGCAGTCTCTACAACTCTGGGGCCAACGTCCTGACTTTC. It yields the protein CASSLYNSGANVLTF.

The CDR3, as DNA: TGTGCCAGCAGCCAGGGGACAGGGGAGGTCGAGCAGTACTTC. Encoded protein: CASSQGTGEVEQYF. V gene TRBV28 combines with J gene TRBJ2-7; the match to TRBD1 covers 10 bases. CDR1 is MDHEN and CDR2 is SYDVKM in the germline V gene. With V trimmed by 6 bases and J by 6 bases, 8 bases remained unmatched. The CDR3 has 14 amino acids.

The V call is TRBV7-9, the J call TRBJ1-4; 10 positions agree with TRBD1. CDR3 size: 16 residues. In germline, CDR1 is SEHNR, CDR2 FQNEAQ (reference sequence). After removal of 5 bases from V and 4 bases from J, the junction contained 7 bases not matched to a gene. The CDR3 bases are TGTGCCAGCAGCGCTAGTGACAGGGGGCTTAATGAAAAACTGTTTTTT. Translating gives CASSASDRGLNEKLFF.

The chain has TRBV7-3 and TRBJ2-1; TRBD1 matches 7 bases. The V segment lost 5 bases and the J segment 8 bases; nucleotides outside the gene matches: 12. The CDR3 spans 15 residues. Germline values: CDR1 SGHTA, CDR2 FQGTGA. This CDR3 reads CASSISGGAAYEQFF. The CDR3 bases are TGTGCCAGCAGCATTTCAGGGGGTGCAGCGTATGAGCAGTTCTTC.

The chain links TRBV18 to TRBJ2-5; the match to TRBD2 covers 7 bases. The CDR3 extends over 14 amino acids. The junction had 11 bases not matched to a gene; V was cut back by 2 bases and J by 11 bases. Germline V gene lookup returns CDR1 KGHSH and CDR2 LQKENI. CDR3 in DNA: TGTGCCAGCTCACCAAAGCCGGAGGGAGGGGAGCAGTACTTC. It is translated as CASSPKPEGGEQYF.

J is TRBJ1-5 and V is TRBV25-1, with TRBD1 matching over 8 bases. This CDR3 region has 15 residues. Germline CDR1 and CDR2: MGHDK and SYGVNS. The junction had 9 bases not matched to a gene; V was cut back by 4 bases and J by 7 bases. The CDR3 region has the DNA TGTGCCAGCAGTGGGACAGGGCGTCCGGGGCAGCCCCAGCATTTT. This sequence encodes CASSGTGRPGQPQHF.

The chain recombines TRBV4-3 with TRBJ1-1; the match to TRBD1 covers 7 bases. CDR3 length: 15 amino acids. Germline CDR1 reads LGHNA; CDR2 reads YSLEER. Unmatched junction bases numbered 7, after V lost 3 bases and J lost 3 bases. The CDR3 reads CASSQTDRWDTEAFF. The CDR3 DNA reads TGCGCCAGCAGCCAGACGGACAGGTGGGACACTGAAGCTTTCTTT.

This chain joins TRBV11-2 and TRBJ1-2, with D hard to call. CDR1 and CDR2 (germline): SGHAT, FQNNGV. The CDR3 has 12 residues. V dropped 0 bases and J dropped 8 bases, with 7 bases sitting between them. DNA of the CDR3: TGTGCCAGCAGCTTAGATCATGGGGGCTACACCTTC. Protein: CASSLDHGGYTF.

The V gene is TRBV28, the J gene TRBJ1-4; D may be TRBD1 (6 bases). Germline CDR1 is MDHEN and CDR2 is SYDVKM. V lost 6 bases and J lost 0, with 8 bases in between. The CDR3 runs 14 residues. This chain's CDR3 is CASREGATNEKLFF. The CDR3 nucleotides read TGTGCCAGCAGGGAGGGGGCAACTAATGAAAAACTGTTTTTT.

Only a few counts were recorded for this clone. The rearrangement joins TRBV4-3 to TRBJ1-2; no reliable D call. From germline, CDR1 is LGHNA and CDR2 YSLEER. V gave up 4 bases and J gave up 4 bases, with 16 bases separating them. CDR3 length equals 15 residues. As DNA, the CDR3 is TGCGCCAGCAGCCCCGTTCGTGGGTTGAGCTATGGCTACACCTTC. Protein: CASSPVRGLSYGYTF.

This chain connects TRBV21-1 to TRBJ2-3; TRBD1, the table's D call, was not compared with the DNA. TRBV21-1 counts as a pseudogene. The CDR3 length is 10 residues. CDR3 nucleotides: TGTGCCAGCCTGGGACAGGTGATGCATTTT. It codes for CASLGQVMHF.

The rearrangement uses TRBV5-1 and TRBJ2-1; 11 bases agree with TRBD2. With V trimmed by 0 bases and J by 4 bases, 3 bases remained unmatched. Germline CDR1 SGHRS, CDR2 YFSETQ. This CDR3 is built from 16 residues. The CDR3 region is CASSLVAGGSYNEQFF. The DNA for the CDR3 is TGCGCCAGCAGCTTGGTAGCGGGAGGGTCATACAATGAGCAGTTCTTC. The complete variable domain, with remaining parts taken from reference TRBV5-1 and TRBJ2-1, reads KAGVTQTPRYLIKTRGQQVTLSCSPISGHRSVSWYQQTPGQGLQFLFEYFSETQRNKGNFPGRFSGRQFSNSRSEMNVSTLELGDSALYLCASSLVAGGSYNEQFFGPGTRLTVL.

The chain recombines TRBV6-4 with TRBJ1-5; D unresolved. V gave up 5 bases and J gave up 0 bases, with 5 bases separating them. The germline V gene encodes CDR1 MRHNA and CDR2 SNTAGT. CDR3 length equals 13 residues. Here the CDR3 reads CASSRASNQPQHF. DNA of the CDR3: TGTGCCAGCAGTAGGGCTAGCAATCAGCCCCAGCATTTT.

This sequence joins TRBV7-3 and TRBJ2-7; 7 nucleotides match TRBD1. The CDR3 length is 14 residues. V was clipped by 6 bases and J by 4 bases; unmatched bases: 9. The V gene's germline CDR1 is SGHTA and CDR2 FQGTGA. For the CDR3, the DNA is TGTGCCAGCAGTACGACTGACAGGGTGTACGAGCAGTACTTC. Translation gives CASSTTDRVYEQYF. The whole variable domain, remainder taken from reference TRBV7-3 and TRBJ2-7, is GAGVSQTPSNKVTEKGKYVELRCDPISGHTALYWYRQSLGQGPEFLIYFQGTGAADDSGLPNDRFFAVRPEGSVSTLKIQRTERGDSAVYLCASSTTDRVYEQYFGPGTRLTVT.

The V gene is TRBV28, the J gene TRBJ2-5; tentative D call: TRBD2 (6 bases). Germline loops: CDR1 MDHEN, CDR2 SYDVKM. The CDR3 consists of 15 residues. Trimming pared 5 bases from V and 2 bases from J, leaving 15 bases between. As DNA, the CDR3 is TGTGCCAGCAGTCCGGGGGAGATAGTACAAGAGACCCAGTACTTC. Protein: CASSPGEIVQETQYF.

In its sample, this clone was seen a few times. The rearrangement joins TRBV6-1 to TRBJ1-2, with D unclear. CDR1 is MNHNS, CDR2 SASEGT, per germline. V gave up 2 bases and J gave up 8 bases, with 9 bases separating them. The CDR3 contains 12 residues. This CDR3 reads CASSEFRRGYTF. CDR3 DNA sequence: TGTGCCAGCAGTGAATTCAGGCGCGGCTACACCTTC.

This chain joins TRBV19 and TRBJ1-6, with 7 bases that match TRBD1. Germline V gene lookup returns CDR1 LNHDA and CDR2 SQIVND (reference sequence). The CDR3 loop spans 15 amino acids. The V segment lost 7 bases and the J segment 7 bases; nucleotides outside the gene matches: 10. The CDR3 DNA follows: TGTGCCAGTATTCCGACAGGGCAGAGCAATTCACCCCTCCACTTT. This sequence encodes CASIPTGQSNSPLHF.

This rearrangement joins TRBV15 to TRBJ2-3, with TRBD1 matching 10 bases. This CDR3 contains 15 residues. Trimming took 3 bases from V and 3 from J; bases not matched to a gene: 3. CDR1 and CDR2 (germline): LNHNV, YYDKDF (reference sequence). DNA for the CDR3: TGTGCCACCAGCAGGACAGGGGGCCGGACAGATACGCAGTATTTT. Its protein product is CATSRTGGRTDTQYF.

The rearrangement uses TRBV19 and TRBJ1-2; 8 bases agree with TRBD1. The CDR3 has 15 amino acids. Germline V gives CDR1 LNHDA, CDR2 SQIVND (reference sequence). Germline trimming cut 3 bases from V and 5 bases from J; bases unmatched to any gene: 8. The CDR3 reads CASSMAGTGLYGYTF. The DNA of the CDR3 is TGTGCCAGTAGTATGGCCGGGACAGGACTGTATGGCTACACCTTC.